The 3 T cell receptor beta chains below were found in one sample sequenced in a study of blood T cell repertoires in COVID-19. Data came from immunoSEQ multiplex PCR; TCRdb stores just in-frame clones and leaves some out. Of hundreds of thousands of clones in the sample, more than 75% were seen once. Input material: PBMCs or T cells enriched from blood (not recorded which). These receptors originate from a woman in her forties or fifties who had recovered from COVID-19.

The chain uses TRBV12-5 and TRBJ1-2, with D possibly matching TRBD1 (5 bases). From germline, CDR1 is LGHNT and CDR2 FRNRAP. This CDR3 contains 12 residues. V lost 3 bases and J lost 8, with 10 bases in between. For the CDR3, the DNA is TGTGCTAGTGGTTTCGGGGGGTACGGCTACACCTTC. Translated, it gives CASGFGGYGYTF.

This chain uses TRBV27 with TRBJ2-6, with a weak D call TRBD1 (6 bases). Trimming removed 3 bases from V and 1 base from J, with 16 bases in between. The CDR3 contains 18 residues. Germline CDR1 MNHEY, CDR2 SMNVEV (reference sequence). The CDR3 DNA reads TGTGCCAGCAGTTTCATGGCAGGGGTACGTTCTGGGGCCAACGTCCTGACTTTC. Encoded protein: CASSFMAGVRSGANVLTF.

The CDR3 bases are TGTGCCAGCAGCTTAGGAGCCGCCGGAGGCGACTATGGCTACACCTTC. Its translation: CASSLGAAGGDYGYTF. This sequence joins TRBV7-9 and TRBJ1-2; D uncertain. V gave up 1 base and J gave up 3 bases, with 15 bases separating them. This CDR3 is built from 16 residues. Germline V gene lookup returns CDR1 SEHNR and CDR2 FQNEAQ (reference sequence).